One sample yielded the 14 T cell receptor beta chains listed below, sequenced in a study of cytomegalovirus exposure and HLA in healthy donors. Sequencing was performed with immunoSEQ multiplex PCR; in TCRdb, only in-frame clones are kept and a portion is missing. The sample lists 110,000 to 150,000 clones, approximately 94% occurring once. The sample was PBMCs. The receptors here all came from a man aged 18 to 30 in good health and CMV-seropositive.

This clone was counted a few times. The chain is built from TRBV7-2 and TRBJ1-2; no definite D call. Trimming pared 1 base from V and 4 bases from J, leaving 13 bases between. Germline-derived CDR1 and CDR2 are SGHTA and FQGNSA. This CDR3 region has 15 residues. CDR3 protein: CASSLGGSGAYGYTF. The CDR3 coding sequence is TGTGCCAGCAGCTTAGGAGGGAGCGGCGCCTATGGCTACACCTTC.

The chain recombines TRBV6-6 with TRBJ1-1; a possible D gene is TRBD1 (5 bases). CDR1 is MNHNY and CDR2 is SVGAGI in the germline V gene (reference sequence). The CDR3 spans 15 residues. Between the trimmed V and J ends, which lost 7 bases and 1 base, there was a span of 16 bases. CDR3 loop: CASTTRGGSNTEAFF. The CDR3, as DNA: TGTGCCAGCACCACCCGGGGGGGGTCGAACACTGAAGCTTTCTTT.

The V and J genes are TRBV13 and TRBJ2-7, with 7 nucleotides matching TRBD2. This CDR3 comprises 14 residues. V trimming: 10 bases; J trimming: 0 bases; junction bases outside the gene matches: 9. Germline-derived CDR1 and CDR2 are PRHDT and FYEKMQ (reference sequence). CDR3 sequence: CATRRGGSSYEQYF. CDR3 in DNA: TGTGCCACCCGAAGGGGCGGGAGCTCCTACGAGCAGTACTTC.

V gene TRBV5-1 combines with J gene TRBJ2-7; tentatively, D is TRBD1 (5 bases). The V end lost 4 bases, the J end lost 7 bases, and 18 bases lay between the germline ends. The germline V gene encodes CDR1 SGHRS and CDR2 YFSETQ. This CDR3 has 14 residues. In DNA, the CDR3 is TGCGCCAGCAGCACCATCCAACAGGCCGCGGAGCAGTACTTC. As protein: CASSTIQQAAEQYF. The full variable domain, in which reference TRBV5-1 and TRBJ2-7 provide the parts outside the CDR3, is KAGVTQTPRYLIKTRGQQVTLSCSPISGHRSVSWYQQTPGQGLQFLFEYFSETQRNKGNFPGRFSGRQFSNSRSEMNVSTLELGDSALYLCASSTIQQAAEQYFGPGTRLTVT.

The rearrangement links TRBV11-1 to TRBJ2-3; TRBD2 matches 15 bases. This CDR3 contains 16 residues. V shed 2 bases and J 11 bases; nucleotides not matched to a gene: 8. Germline CDR1 is SGHAT and CDR2 is FQDESV (reference sequence). CDR3 residues: CASSLRTSGRAVRQYF. Here the CDR3 DNA reads TGTGCCAGCAGCTTAAGGACTAGCGGGAGGGCGGTCAGGCAGTATTTT.

CDR3: CASSFQLMADTQYF. The CDR3 nucleotides read TGCGCCAGCAGCTTCCAACTAATGGCGGATACGCAGTATTTT. This sequence joins TRBV5-1 and TRBJ2-3; no definite D call. Germline V CDR1 and CDR2: SGHRS, YFSETQ. Trimming shortened V by 2 bases and J by 6 bases, and 13 bases separated the two germline ends. The CDR3 extends over 14 amino acids.

This chain's CDR3 is CASSIGQGDYGYTF. In DNA form, the CDR3 reads TGTGCCAGTAGTATTGGACAGGGAGACTATGGCTACACCTTC. The chain joins TRBV19 to TRBJ1-2, with 8 bases aligning to TRBD1. The CDR3 loop spans 14 amino acids. The V gene's germline CDR1 is LNHDA and CDR2 SQIVND (reference sequence). The V gene end was trimmed by 3 bases and the J gene end by 3 bases; junction bases not matched to a gene: 3.

V is TRBV19 and J is TRBJ2-4, with TRBD2 as a possible D gene (6 bases). The V gene's germline CDR1 is LNHDA and CDR2 SQIVND (reference sequence). Trimming cost V 5 bases and J 11 bases, with 19 bases left between them. CDR3 length: 14 residues. The CDR3 sequence is CASSSPGLLQFQYF. The CDR3 nucleotides read TGTGCCAGTAGTTCACCGGGACTCCTCCAGTTTCAGTACTTC.

This chain links TRBV28 with TRBJ1-5, with D perhaps TRBD1 (6 bases). Per germline, CDR1 MDHEN and CDR2 SYDVKM. CDR3 size: 12 residues. V dropped 4 bases and J dropped 11 bases, with 12 bases sitting between them. The CDR3 loop is CASSSPGQSQHF. The CDR3 region has the DNA TGTGCCAGCAGTTCACCAGGACAGTCCCAGCATTTT.

The chain has TRBV7-6 and TRBJ2-2; a weak D match, TRBD1 (6 bases). The germline V and J ends were trimmed by 2 bases and 7 bases, with 11 bases remaining between them. From germline, CDR1 is SGHVS and CDR2 FNYEAQ. CDR3 size: 14 residues. The chain's CDR3 is CASSLTGMGGELFF. In DNA, the CDR3 is TGTGCCAGCAGCTTAACAGGGATGGGCGGGGAGCTGTTTTTT.

This clone was found once. CDR3 nucleotide sequence: TGCGCCAGCAGCCCTAGCGGGATTAGCACAGATACGCAGTATTTT. This sequence encodes CASSPSGISTDTQYF. The chain employs TRBV5-1 and TRBJ2-3; 9 positions agree with TRBD2. The trim removed 4 bases at V and 0 bases at J, leaving 3 bases unmatched. Germline V gene lookup returns CDR1 SGHRS and CDR2 YFSETQ. The length of the CDR3 is 15 residues.

The chain employs TRBV30 and TRBJ1-6; a weak D match, TRBD1 (6 bases). The germline V gene has CDR1 GTSNPN and CDR2 SVGIG (reference sequence). The CDR3 runs 15 residues. V was clipped by 4 bases and J by 5 bases, with 15 bases between them. The CDR3 spells CAWISRRGNNSPLHF. Written as DNA, the CDR3 is TGTGCCTGGATATCACGCAGGGGAAATAATTCACCCCTCCACTTT.

The rearrangement joins TRBV5-1 to TRBJ1-1; D is uncertain. The length of the CDR3 is 14 residues. Germline CDR1 SGHRS, CDR2 YFSETQ. Trimming cost V 0 bases and J 2 bases, with 8 bases left between them. The CDR3 sequence: CASSLEHSNTEAFF. For the CDR3, the DNA is TGCGCCAGCAGCTTGGAACATTCCAACACTGAAGCTTTCTTT.

J is TRBJ2-5 and V is TRBV28; TRBD2 matches at 8 bases. Looked up from germline, CDR1 is MDHEN and CDR2 is SYDVKM. CDR3 length: 15 residues. Trimming removed 5 bases from V and 4 bases from J; junction bases left unmatched: 9. This CDR3 is CASSEGGRPIETQYF. The CDR3 coding sequence is TGTGCCAGCAGTGAGGGCGGGAGGCCGATAGAGACCCAGTACTTC.